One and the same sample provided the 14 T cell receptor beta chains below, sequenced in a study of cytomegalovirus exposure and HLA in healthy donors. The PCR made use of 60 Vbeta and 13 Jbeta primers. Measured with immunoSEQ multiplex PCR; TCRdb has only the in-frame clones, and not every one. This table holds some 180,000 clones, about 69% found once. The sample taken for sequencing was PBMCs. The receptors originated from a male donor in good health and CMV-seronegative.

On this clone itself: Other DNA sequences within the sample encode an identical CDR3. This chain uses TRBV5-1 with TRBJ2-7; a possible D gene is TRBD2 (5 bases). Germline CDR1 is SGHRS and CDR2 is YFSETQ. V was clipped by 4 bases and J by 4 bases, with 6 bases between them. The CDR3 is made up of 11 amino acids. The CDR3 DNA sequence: TGCGCCAGCAGCCCGGGGTACGAGCAGTACTTC. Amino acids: CASSPGYEQYF. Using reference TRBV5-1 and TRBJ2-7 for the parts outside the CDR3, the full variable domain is KAGVTQTPRYLIKTRGQQVTLSCSPISGHRSVSWYQQTPGQGLQFLFEYFSETQRNKGNFPGRFSGRQFSNSRSEMNVSTLELGDSALYLCASSPGYEQYFGPGTRLTVT.

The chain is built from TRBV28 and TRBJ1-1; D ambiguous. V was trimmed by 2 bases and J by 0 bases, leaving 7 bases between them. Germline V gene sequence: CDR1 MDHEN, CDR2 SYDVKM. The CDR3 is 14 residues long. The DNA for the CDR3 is TGTGCCAGCAGTTTAAGGCGGGTGAACACTGAAGCTTTCTTT. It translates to CASSLRRVNTEAFF.

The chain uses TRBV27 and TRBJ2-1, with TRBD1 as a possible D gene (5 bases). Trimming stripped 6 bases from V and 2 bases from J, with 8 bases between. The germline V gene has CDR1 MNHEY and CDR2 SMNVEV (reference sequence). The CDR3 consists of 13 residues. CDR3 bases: TGTGCCAGCAGGGGGCGCCCCTACAATGAGCAGTTCTTC. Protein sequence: CASRGRPYNEQFF.

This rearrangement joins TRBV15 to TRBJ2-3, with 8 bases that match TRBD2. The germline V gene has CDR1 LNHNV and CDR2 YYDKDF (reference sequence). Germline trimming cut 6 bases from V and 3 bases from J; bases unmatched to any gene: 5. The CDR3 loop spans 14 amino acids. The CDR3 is CATRPGLETDTQYF. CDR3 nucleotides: TGTGCCACCAGGCCGGGACTAGAAACAGATACGCAGTATTTT.

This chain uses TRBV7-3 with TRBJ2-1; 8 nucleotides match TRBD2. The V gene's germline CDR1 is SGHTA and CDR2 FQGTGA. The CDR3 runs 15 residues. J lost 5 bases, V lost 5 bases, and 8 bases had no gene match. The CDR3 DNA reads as TGTGCCAGCAGCCCCGGGACTAGAGGTGACAATGAGCAGTTCTTC. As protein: CASSPGTRGDNEQFF.

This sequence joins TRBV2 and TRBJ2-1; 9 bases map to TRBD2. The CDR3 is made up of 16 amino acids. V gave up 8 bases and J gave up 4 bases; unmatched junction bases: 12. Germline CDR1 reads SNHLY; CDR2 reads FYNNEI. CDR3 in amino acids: CASATVSGGLYNEQFF. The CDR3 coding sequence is TGTGCCAGCGCCACCGTCAGCGGGGGGCTGTACAATGAGCAGTTCTTC.

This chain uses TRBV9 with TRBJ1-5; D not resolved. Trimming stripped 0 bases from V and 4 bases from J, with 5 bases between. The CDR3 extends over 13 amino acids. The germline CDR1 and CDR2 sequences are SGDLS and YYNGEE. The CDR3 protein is CASSVAPNQPQHF. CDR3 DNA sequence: TGTGCCAGCAGCGTAGCTCCGAATCAGCCCCAGCATTTT.

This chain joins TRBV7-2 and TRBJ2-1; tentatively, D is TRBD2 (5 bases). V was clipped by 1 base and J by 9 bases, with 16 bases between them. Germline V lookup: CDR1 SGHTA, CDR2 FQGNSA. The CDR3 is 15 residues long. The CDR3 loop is CASSLDGVITREQFF. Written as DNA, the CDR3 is TGTGCCAGCAGCTTAGACGGGGTCATTACTCGTGAGCAGTTCTTC.

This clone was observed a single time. In nucleotides, the CDR3 is TGTGCCAGCAGGCAGGGACAACGGGGATCACCCCTCCACTTT. It codes for CASRQGQRGSPLHF. This chain uses TRBV28 with TRBJ1-6; the D gene is possibly TRBD1 (6 bases). The CDR3 consists of 14 residues. V was pared by 6 bases and J by 10 bases, with 16 bases between. Looked up from germline, CDR1 is MDHEN and CDR2 is SYDVKM.

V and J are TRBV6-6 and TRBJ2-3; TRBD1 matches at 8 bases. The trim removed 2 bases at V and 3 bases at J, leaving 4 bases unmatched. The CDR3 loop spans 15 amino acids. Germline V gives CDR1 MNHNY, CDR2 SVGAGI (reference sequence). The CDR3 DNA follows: TGTGCCAGCAGTTACCAGGGGGCGAGGACAGATACGCAGTATTTT. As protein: CASSYQGARTDTQYF.

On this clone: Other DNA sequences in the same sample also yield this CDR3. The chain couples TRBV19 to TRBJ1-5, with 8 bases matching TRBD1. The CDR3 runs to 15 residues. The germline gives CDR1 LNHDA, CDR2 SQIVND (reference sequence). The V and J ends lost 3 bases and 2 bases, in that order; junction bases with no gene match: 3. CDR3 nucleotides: TGTGCCAGTAGTATTGGACAGGGTGGCAATCAGCCCCAGCATTTT. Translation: CASSIGQGGNQPQHF.

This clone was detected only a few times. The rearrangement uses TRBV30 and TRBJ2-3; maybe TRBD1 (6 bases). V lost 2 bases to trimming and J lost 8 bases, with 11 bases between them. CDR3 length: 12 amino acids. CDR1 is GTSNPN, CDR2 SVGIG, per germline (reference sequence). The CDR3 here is CAWSYRVSTQYF. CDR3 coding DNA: TGTGCCTGGAGTTACAGGGTATCTACGCAGTATTTT.

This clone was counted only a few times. CDR3 DNA: TGTGCCAGCAGCCCTCCCTCCCCTAGCGGACCTTACAATGAGCAGTTCTTC. Translating gives CASSPPSPSGPYNEQFF. V usage is TRBV6-4 and J usage is TRBJ2-1; 7 nucleotides agree with TRBD2. The CDR3 sequence is 17 residues long. The ends lost 6 bases at V and 4 bases at J; junction bases unmatched: 15. Germline CDR1 MRHNA, CDR2 SNTAGT.

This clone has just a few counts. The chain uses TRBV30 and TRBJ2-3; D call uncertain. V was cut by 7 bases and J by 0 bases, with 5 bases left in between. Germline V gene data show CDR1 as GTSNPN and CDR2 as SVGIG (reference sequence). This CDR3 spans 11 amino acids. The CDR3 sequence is CASSSTDTQYF. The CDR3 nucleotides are TGTGCCTCCTCTAGCACAGATACGCAGTATTTT.